Each of the 26 T cell receptor beta chains below was sequenced from the same sample in a study of blood T cell repertoires in COVID-19. Data came from immunoSEQ multiplex PCR; TCRdb stores just in-frame clones and leaves some out. The sample includes 200,000 to 300,000 clones, around 90% of them seen just once. Specimen: peripheral blood. The receptors were sampled from a man aged 60-69 years who had recovered from COVID-19.

This chain connects TRBV18 to TRBJ2-5, with 8 bases lining up with TRBD1. This CDR3 comprises 16 residues. The germline gives CDR1 KGHSH, CDR2 LQKENI. With V trimmed by 2 bases and J by 2 bases, 7 bases remained unmatched. The CDR3 loop is CASSPKLDRVQETQYF. In DNA, the CDR3 is TGTGCCAGCTCACCAAAGTTGGACAGGGTACAAGAGACCCAGTACTTC.

The chain employs TRBV5-1 and TRBJ1-3, with TRBD1 as a possible D gene (6 bases). This CDR3 is 14 amino acids long. Germline CDR1 reads SGHRS; CDR2 reads YFSETQ. Trimming cost V 0 bases and J 2 bases, with 6 bases left between them. The CDR3: CASSLDRAGNTIYF. DNA for the CDR3: TGCGCCAGCAGCTTGGACAGGGCTGGAAACACCATATATTTT.

This clone was seen a single time. J is TRBJ2-1 and V is TRBV9; TRBD2 is a possible D gene (6 bases). The CDR3 is 13 residues long. The ends were cut back, 2 bases at V and 9 bases at J, with 12 bases in the middle. Germline assignment: CDR1 SGDLS and CDR2 YYNGEE. The CDR3 DNA sequence: TGTGCCAGCAGCGTCCCGGACTACCCTGAGCAGTTCTTC. It specifies CASSVPDYPEQFF.

The table lists this clone with a few counts. The chain's CDR3 is CASSWGRTGELFF. The DNA of the CDR3 is TGTGCCAGCAGCTGGGGCCGAACCGGGGAGCTGTTTTTT. The chain has TRBV7-8 and TRBJ2-2; a weak D match, TRBD1 (5 bases). The CDR3 runs to 13 residues. Trimming took off 4 bases at V and 5 bases at J, with 8 bases between the two ends. Germline CDR1 SGHVS, CDR2 FQNEAQ.

This chain uses TRBV27 with TRBJ2-7, with D perhaps matching TRBD2 (5 bases). This CDR3 spans 14 amino acids. The germline V gene encodes CDR1 MNHEY and CDR2 SMNVEV (reference sequence). Trimming cost V 4 bases and J 4 bases, with 14 bases left between them. This CDR3 is CASSWGAWGYEQYF. CDR3 bases: TGTGCCAGCAGTTGGGGAGCCTGGGGATACGAGCAGTACTTC.

The genes are TRBV6-5 and TRBJ2-7; 7 nucleotides agree with TRBD2. V trimming: 6 bases; J trimming: 2 bases; junction bases outside the gene matches: 7. The CDR3 runs 14 residues. The germline V gene has CDR1 MNHEY and CDR2 SVGAGI. The CDR3 region is CASSLRGGTYEQYF. In nucleotides, the CDR3 is TGTGCCAGCAGCCTCCGCGGGGGAACCTACGAGCAGTACTTC.

The genes are TRBV7-2 and TRBJ2-7; 16 bases map to TRBD2. CDR1 is SGHTA and CDR2 is FQGNSA in the germline V gene. Trimming cost V 4 bases and J 2 bases; bases outside gene matches: 8. The CDR3 sequence is 18 residues long. The CDR3 spells CASSSPGLAGGSAYEQYF. Written as DNA, the CDR3 is TGTGCCAGCAGCTCGCCGGGACTAGCGGGGGGGTCGGCCTACGAGCAGTACTTC.

This clone was found once. The chain is built from TRBV10-1 and TRBJ2-7; maybe TRBD1 (5 bases). In germline, CDR1 is WNHNN, CDR2 SYGVQD (reference sequence). The CDR3 contains 14 residues. V was clipped by 4 bases and J by 2 bases, with 12 bases between them. CDR3 residues: CASSGTPDTYEQYF. The CDR3 region has the DNA TGCGCCAGCAGTGGGACACCTGATACCTACGAGCAGTACTTC.

The chain has TRBV19 and TRBJ1-4; 8 nucleotides match TRBD1. The germline gives CDR1 LNHDA, CDR2 SQIVND (reference sequence). The CDR3 runs 14 residues. V lost 5 bases to trimming and J lost 8 bases; unmatched junction nucleotides: 7. The CDR3: CASSAPGGREKLFF. CDR3 coding DNA: TGTGCCAGTAGTGCTCCAGGGGGCCGGGAAAAACTGTTTTTT.

This chain joins TRBV30 and TRBJ2-7; no reliable D call. The germline V and J ends were trimmed by 4 bases and 2 bases, with 6 bases remaining between them. Germline CDR1 is GTSNPN and CDR2 is SVGIG (reference sequence). This CDR3 contains 11 residues. CDR3 sequence (DNA): TGTGCCTGGAACCGCGCCTACGAGCAGTACTTC. Protein sequence: CAWNRAYEQYF. The whole variable domain, remainder taken from reference TRBV30 and TRBJ2-7, is SQTIHQWPATLVQPVGSPLSLECTVEGTSNPNLYWYRQAAGRGLQLLFYSVGIGQISSEVPQNLSASRPQDRQFILSSKKLLLSDSGFYLCAWNRAYEQYFGPGTRLTVT.

The chain links TRBV4-2 to TRBJ2-5; 7 bases are shared with TRBD1. V gave up 2 bases and J gave up 5 bases; unmatched junction bases: 8. There are 15 residues in the CDR3. Germline V gene sequence: CDR1 LGHNA, CDR2 YNFKEQ. CDR3 amino acids: CASSQFNRGMETQYF. The DNA for the CDR3 is TGTGCCAGCAGCCAATTTAACAGGGGAATGGAGACCCAGTACTTC.

The V call is TRBV12-5, the J call TRBJ2-1, with 7 positions matching TRBD2. From germline, CDR1 is LGHNT and CDR2 FRNRAP. This CDR3 contains 16 residues. After removal of 0 bases from V and 6 bases from J, the junction contained 8 bases not matched to a gene. CDR3 sequence: CASGLVLTGGGNEQFF. CDR3 in DNA: TGTGCTAGTGGTTTGGTACTTACGGGCGGGGGCAATGAGCAGTTCTTC.

The V gene is TRBV21-1, the J gene TRBJ2-6; TRBD1 is the table's D call, not checked against the DNA. TRBV21-1 is labeled a pseudogene. This CDR3 comprises 16 residues. CDR3 DNA sequence: TGTGCCAGCAGCGGCAGGGGCAGCTCTGGGGCCAACGTCCTGACTTTC. Translating it yields CASSGRGSSGANVLTF.

As for this clone: A single base separates this from a much larger clone, so it may be a read error. The chain is built from TRBV12-3 or TRBV12-4 and TRBJ1-2; D possibly corresponds to TRBD1 (6 bases). Trimming took 6 bases from V and 2 from J, leaving 10 bases between them. The CDR3 length is 13 residues. CDR3: CASSPTGNYGYTF. The CDR3 nucleotides are TGTGCCAGCAGCCCGACAGGAAACTATGGCTACACCTTC.

This chain uses TRBV30 with TRBJ1-2; maybe TRBD1 (5 bases). V lost 1 base and J 2 bases, leaving 14 bases between the germline ends. The CDR3 loop spans 15 amino acids. Germline V gene lookup returns CDR1 GTSNPN and CDR2 SVGIG (reference sequence). The CDR3 reads CAWSGAPGLNYGYTF. CDR3 bases: TGTGCCTGGAGTGGAGCCCCGGGACTGAACTATGGCTACACCTTC.

The CDR3 DNA reads TGTGCCAGCAGCTCGGCCGGGGGAACCGGGGAGCTGTTTTTT. This codes for CASSSAGGTGELFF. The chain links TRBV5-6 to TRBJ2-2; D possibly corresponds to TRBD2 (6 bases). The V gene's germline CDR1 is SGHDT and CDR2 YYEEEE. Trimming took 3 bases from V and 5 from J, leaving 11 bases between them. This CDR3 contains 14 residues.

This chain joins TRBV12-3 or TRBV12-4 and TRBJ1-5; D call uncertain. The CDR3 contains 12 residues. The V end was cut by 6 bases, the J end by 7 bases, with 10 bases between. This CDR3 reads CASSSGGQPQHF. For the CDR3, the DNA is TGTGCCAGCAGCTCGGGAGGGCAGCCCCAGCATTTT.

The chain employs TRBV11-2 and TRBJ2-7; perhaps TRBD2 as D (6 bases). V shed 3 bases and J shed 0 bases, with 9 bases lying between them. This CDR3 spans 14 amino acids. Germline V gene data show CDR1 as SGHAT and CDR2 as FQNNGV. CDR3 DNA: TGTGCCAGCAGCTTTCTGCGGGGCTCCTACGAGCAGTACTTC. Translating it yields CASSFLRGSYEQYF.

This chain uses TRBV3-1 (or the pseudogene TRBV3-2) with TRBJ2-1; maybe TRBD1 (6 bases). Germline lookup yields CDR1 LGHDT and CDR2 YNNKEL (reference sequence). Between the trimmed V and J ends, which lost 4 bases and 8 bases, there was a span of 15 bases. The CDR3 is 14 residues long. CDR3 region: CASSPGIQGYEQFF. In DNA, the CDR3 is TGTGCCAGCAGCCCCGGGATACAGGGCTATGAGCAGTTCTTC.

The rearrangement uses TRBV19 and TRBJ2-3, with TRBD1 identical over 11 bases. Trimming took 1 base from V and 5 from J; bases not matched to a gene: 5. Germline V CDR1 and CDR2: LNHDA, SQIVND (reference sequence). The CDR3 runs to 16 residues. CDR3 residues: CASSIARTGGRDTQYF. The CDR3 nucleotides are TGTGCCAGTAGTATAGCACGGACAGGGGGCAGAGATACGCAGTATTTT. Together with reference TRBV19 and TRBJ2-3, the CDR3 gives the full variable domain: DGGITQSPKYLFRKEGQNVTLSCEQNLNHDAMYWYRQDPGQGLRLIYYSQIVNDFQKGDIAEGYSVSREKKESFPLTVTSAQKNPTAFYLCASSIARTGGRDTQYFGPGTRLTVL.

The chain combines TRBV19 with TRBJ2-7; 7 bases are a match to TRBD1. V dropped 3 bases and J dropped 2; count of bases not matched to a gene: 7. Per the germline V gene, CDR1 is LNHDA and CDR2 is SQIVND (reference sequence). There are 15 residues in the CDR3. The CDR3 nucleotides read TGTGCCAGTAGTATCCCGGGACAGTCAGCCTACGAGCAGTACTTC. Protein product: CASSIPGQSAYEQYF.

The chain joins TRBV7-8 to TRBJ2-2; 9 nucleotides align to TRBD1. The germline gives CDR1 SGHVS, CDR2 FQNEAQ. The CDR3 is made up of 14 amino acids. V was clipped by 7 bases and J by 4 bases; unmatched bases: 4. This CDR3 is CASTLTGGTGELFF. CDR3 DNA sequence: TGTGCCAGCACCCTGACAGGGGGCACCGGGGAGCTGTTTTTT.

The V call is TRBV24-1, the J call TRBJ2-5; 8 bases map to TRBD2. The V gene end was trimmed by 6 bases and the J gene end by 2 bases; junction bases not matched to a gene: 13. Per germline, CDR1 KGHDR and CDR2 SFDVKD. The CDR3 contains 17 residues. Written as DNA, the CDR3 is TGTGCCACCAGTAGTTCCCTACGGGGGGGTGTACAAGAGACCCAGTACTTC. This encodes CATSSSLRGGVQETQYF.

The chain recombines TRBV30 with TRBJ1-6; D remains ambiguous. The CDR3 spans 14 residues. V lost 3 bases and J lost 5, with 11 bases in between. The germline V gene encodes CDR1 GTSNPN and CDR2 SVGIG (reference sequence). CDR3 sequence: CAWRPRRNNSPLHF. CDR3 DNA: TGTGCCTGGAGGCCCAGAAGAAATAATTCACCCCTCCACTTT.

The chain has TRBV4-2 and TRBJ1-1; D remains unclear. This CDR3 is 14 amino acids long. Trimming shortened V by 4 bases and J by 0 bases, and 9 bases separated the two germline ends. Germline assignment: CDR1 LGHNA and CDR2 YNFKEQ. The CDR3 coding sequence is TGTGCCAGCAGCCCGGCCGGGGTGAACACTGAAGCTTTCTTT. Translating gives CASSPAGVNTEAFF.

The CDR3: CASSLRGTANTEAFF. CDR3 coding DNA: TGTGCCAGCAGCCTACGGGGGACAGCGAACACTGAAGCTTTCTTT. This sequence joins TRBV7-2 and TRBJ1-1; 7 bases fit TRBD1. The CDR3 has 15 amino acids. Germline loops: CDR1 SGHTA, CDR2 FQGNSA. The junction had 7 bases not matched to a gene; V was cut back by 5 bases and J by 1 base.